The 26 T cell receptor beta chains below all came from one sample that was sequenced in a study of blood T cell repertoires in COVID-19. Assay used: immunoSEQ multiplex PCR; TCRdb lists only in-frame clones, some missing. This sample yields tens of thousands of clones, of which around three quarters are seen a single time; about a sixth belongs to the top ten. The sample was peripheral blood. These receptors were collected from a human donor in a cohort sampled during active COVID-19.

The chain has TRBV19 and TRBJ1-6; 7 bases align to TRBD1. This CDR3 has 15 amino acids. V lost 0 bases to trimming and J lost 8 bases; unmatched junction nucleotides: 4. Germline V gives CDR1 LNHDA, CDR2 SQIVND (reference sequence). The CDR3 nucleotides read TGTGCCAGTAGTATAGATTGGCAGGGGGATTCACCCCTCCACTTT. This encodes CASSIDWQGDSPLHF. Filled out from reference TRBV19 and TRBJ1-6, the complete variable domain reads DGGITQSPKYLFRKEGQNVTLSCEQNLNHDAMYWYRQDPGQGLRLIYYSQIVNDFQKGDIAEGYSVSREKKESFPLTVTSAQKNPTAFYLCASSIDWQGDSPLHFGNGTRLTVT.

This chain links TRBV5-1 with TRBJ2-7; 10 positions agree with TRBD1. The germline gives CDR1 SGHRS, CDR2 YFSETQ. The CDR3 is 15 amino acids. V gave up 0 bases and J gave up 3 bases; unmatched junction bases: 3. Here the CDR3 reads CASSLGTGGYYEQYF. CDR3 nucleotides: TGCGCCAGCAGCTTGGGGACAGGGGGATACTACGAGCAGTACTTC.

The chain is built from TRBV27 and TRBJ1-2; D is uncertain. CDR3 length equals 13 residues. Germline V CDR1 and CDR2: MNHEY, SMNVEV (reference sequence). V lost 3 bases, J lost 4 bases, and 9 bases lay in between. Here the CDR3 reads CASSFGGGYGYTF. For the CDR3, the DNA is TGTGCCAGCAGTTTCGGTGGTGGCTATGGCTACACCTTC.

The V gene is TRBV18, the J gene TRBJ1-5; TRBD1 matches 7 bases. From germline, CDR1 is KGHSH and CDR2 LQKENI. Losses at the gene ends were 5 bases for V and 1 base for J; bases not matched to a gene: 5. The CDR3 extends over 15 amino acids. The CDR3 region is CASSSGTESNQPQHF. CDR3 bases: TGTGCCAGCTCATCCGGGACAGAGAGCAATCAGCCCCAGCATTTT.

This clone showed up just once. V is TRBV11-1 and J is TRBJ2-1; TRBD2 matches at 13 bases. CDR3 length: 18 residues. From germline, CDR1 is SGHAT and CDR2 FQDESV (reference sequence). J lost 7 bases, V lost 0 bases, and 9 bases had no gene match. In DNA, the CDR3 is TGTGCCAGCAGCTTAGCCGGGACTAGCGGGACCATTCGGAATGAGCAGTTCTTC. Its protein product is CASSLAGTSGTIRNEQFF.

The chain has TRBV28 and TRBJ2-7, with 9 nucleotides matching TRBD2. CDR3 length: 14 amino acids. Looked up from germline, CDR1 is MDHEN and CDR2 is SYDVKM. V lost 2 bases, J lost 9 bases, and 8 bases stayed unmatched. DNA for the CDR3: TGTGCCAGCAGTTTAATAGCGGGGGAGTGGGGGCAGTACTTC. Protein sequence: CASSLIAGEWGQYF.

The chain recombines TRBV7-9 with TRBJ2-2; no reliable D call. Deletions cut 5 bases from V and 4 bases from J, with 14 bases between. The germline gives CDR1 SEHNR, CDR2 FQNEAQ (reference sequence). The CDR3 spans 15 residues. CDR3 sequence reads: CASSPRAPGTGELFF. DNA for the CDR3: TGTGCCAGCAGCCCCCGAGCCCCGGGCACCGGGGAGCTGTTTTTT.

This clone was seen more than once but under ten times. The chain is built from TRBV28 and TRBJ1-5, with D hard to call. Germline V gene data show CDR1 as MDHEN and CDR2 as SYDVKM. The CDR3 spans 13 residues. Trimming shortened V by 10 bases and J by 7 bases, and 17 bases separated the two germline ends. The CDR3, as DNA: TGTGCCACCCGGGTCCCGGGCGGGCAGCCCCAGCATTTT. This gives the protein CATRVPGGQPQHF.

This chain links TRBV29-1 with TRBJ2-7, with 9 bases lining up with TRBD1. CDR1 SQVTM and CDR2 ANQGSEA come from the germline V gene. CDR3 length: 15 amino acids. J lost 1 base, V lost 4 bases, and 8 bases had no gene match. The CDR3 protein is CSVGGSGTGSYEQYF. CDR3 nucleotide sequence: TGCAGCGTTGGGGGGTCGGGGACAGGGTCCTACGAGCAGTACTTC.

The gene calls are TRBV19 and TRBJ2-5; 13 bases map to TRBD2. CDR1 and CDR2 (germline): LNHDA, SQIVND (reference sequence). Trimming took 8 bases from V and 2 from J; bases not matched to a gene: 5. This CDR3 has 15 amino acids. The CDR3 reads CASGPGLAGQETQYF. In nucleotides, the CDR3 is TGTGCCAGTGGACCGGGACTAGCGGGGCAAGAGACCCAGTACTTC.

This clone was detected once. CDR3 protein: CASSSGKETQYF. The CDR3, as DNA: TGTGCCAGCAGCAGCGGGAAGGAGACCCAGTACTTC. The V and J genes are TRBV6-6 and TRBJ2-5; 7 bases agree with TRBD2. Unmatched junction bases numbered 3, after V lost 6 bases and J lost 5 bases. Germline loops: CDR1 MNHNY, CDR2 SVGAGI (reference sequence). This CDR3 has 12 amino acids.

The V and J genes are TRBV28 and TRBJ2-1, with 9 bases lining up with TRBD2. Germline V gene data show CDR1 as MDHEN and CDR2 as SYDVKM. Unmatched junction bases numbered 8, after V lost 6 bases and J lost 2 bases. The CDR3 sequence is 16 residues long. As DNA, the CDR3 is TGTGCCAGCAGAGCAATAGCGGGAGAGGCCTACAATGAGCAGTTCTTC. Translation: CASRAIAGEAYNEQFF. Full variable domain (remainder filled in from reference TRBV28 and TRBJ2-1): DVKVTQSSRYLVKRTGEKVFLECVQDMDHENMFWYRQDPGLGLRLIYFSYDVKMKEKGDIPEGYSVSREKKERFSLILESASTNQTSMYLCASRAIAGEAYNEQFFGPGTRLTVL.

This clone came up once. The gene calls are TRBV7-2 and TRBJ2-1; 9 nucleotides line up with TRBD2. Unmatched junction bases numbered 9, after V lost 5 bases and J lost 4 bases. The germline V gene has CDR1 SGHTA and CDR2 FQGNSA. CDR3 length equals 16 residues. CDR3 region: CASSPSLAGSYNEQFF. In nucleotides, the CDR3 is TGTGCCAGCAGCCCCTCCCTAGCGGGATCTTACAATGAGCAGTTCTTC. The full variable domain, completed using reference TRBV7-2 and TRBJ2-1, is GAGVSQSPSNKVTEKGKDVELRCDPISGHTALYWYRQSLGQGLEFLIYFQGNSAPDKSGLPSDRFSAERTGGSVSTLTIQRTQQEDSAVYLCASSPSLAGSYNEQFFGPGTRLTVL.

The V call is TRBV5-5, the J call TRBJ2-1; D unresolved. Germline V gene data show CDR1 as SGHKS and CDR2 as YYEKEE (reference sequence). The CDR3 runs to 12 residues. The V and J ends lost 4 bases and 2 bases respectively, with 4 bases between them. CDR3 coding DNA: TGTGCCAGCAGCCTCGCCTACAATGAGCAGTTCTTC. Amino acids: CASSLAYNEQFF.

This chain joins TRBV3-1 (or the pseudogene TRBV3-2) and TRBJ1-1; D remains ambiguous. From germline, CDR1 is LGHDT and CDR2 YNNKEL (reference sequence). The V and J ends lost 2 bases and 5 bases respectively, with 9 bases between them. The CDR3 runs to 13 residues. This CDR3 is CASSQPPTTEAFF. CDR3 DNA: TGTGCCAGCAGCCAACCCCCCACTACTGAAGCTTTCTTT.

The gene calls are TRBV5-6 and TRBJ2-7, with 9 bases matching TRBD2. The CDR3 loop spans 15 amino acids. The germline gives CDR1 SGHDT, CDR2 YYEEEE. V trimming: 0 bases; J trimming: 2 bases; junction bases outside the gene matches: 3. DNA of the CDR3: TGTGCCAGCAGCTTGGTGACTAGCGGAACCTACGAGCAGTACTTC. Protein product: CASSLVTSGTYEQYF.

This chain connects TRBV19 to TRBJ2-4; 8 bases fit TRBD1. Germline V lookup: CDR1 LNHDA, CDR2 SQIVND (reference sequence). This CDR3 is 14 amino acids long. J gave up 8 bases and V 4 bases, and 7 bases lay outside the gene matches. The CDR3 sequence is CASSRGQVADIQYF. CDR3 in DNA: TGTGCCAGTAGTAGGGGACAGGTGGCGGACATTCAGTACTTC.

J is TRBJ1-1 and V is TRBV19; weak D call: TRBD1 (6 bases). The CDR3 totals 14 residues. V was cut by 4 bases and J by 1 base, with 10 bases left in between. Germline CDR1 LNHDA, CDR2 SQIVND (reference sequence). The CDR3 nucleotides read TGTGCCAGTAGTAAACCGGACAGGAACACTGAAGCTTTCTTT. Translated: CASSKPDRNTEAFF.

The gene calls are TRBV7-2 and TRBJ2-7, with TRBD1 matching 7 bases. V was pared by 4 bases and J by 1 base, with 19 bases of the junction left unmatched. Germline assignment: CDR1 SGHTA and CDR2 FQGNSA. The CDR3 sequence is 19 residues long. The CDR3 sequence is CASSSPGTAPEIISYEQYF. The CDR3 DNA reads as TGTGCCAGCAGCTCACCCGGGACAGCACCCGAAATAATATCCTACGAGCAGTACTTC.

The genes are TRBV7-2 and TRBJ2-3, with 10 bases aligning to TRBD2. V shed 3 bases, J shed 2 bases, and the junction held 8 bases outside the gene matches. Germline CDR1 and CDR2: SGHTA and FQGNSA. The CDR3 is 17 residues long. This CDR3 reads CASSLEAGGPSTDTQYF. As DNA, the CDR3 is TGTGCCAGCAGCTTGGAAGCGGGAGGGCCTTCCACAGATACGCAGTATTTT.

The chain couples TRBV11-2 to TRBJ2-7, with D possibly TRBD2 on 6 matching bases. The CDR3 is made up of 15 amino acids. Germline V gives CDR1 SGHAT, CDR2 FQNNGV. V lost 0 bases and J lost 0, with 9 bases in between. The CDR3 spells CASSLEGLNSYEQYF. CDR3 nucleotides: TGTGCCAGCAGCTTAGAGGGACTTAACTCCTACGAGCAGTACTTC. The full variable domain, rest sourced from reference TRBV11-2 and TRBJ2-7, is EAGVAQSPRYKIIEKRQSVAFWCNPISGHATLYWYQQILGQGPKLLIQFQNNGVVDDSQLPKDRFSAERLKGVDSTLKIQPAKLEDSAVYLCASSLEGLNSYEQYFGPGTRLTVT.

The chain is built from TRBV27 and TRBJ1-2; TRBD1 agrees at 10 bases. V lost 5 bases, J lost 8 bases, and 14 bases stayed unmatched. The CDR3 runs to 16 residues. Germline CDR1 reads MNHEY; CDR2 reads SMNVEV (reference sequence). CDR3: CASSPGTGEVVSGYTF. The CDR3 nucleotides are TGTGCCAGCAGTCCGGGGACAGGGGAGGTCGTATCCGGCTACACCTTC.

In DNA form, the CDR3 reads TGTGCCAGCAGTGTCGGGACAGGGGGCGGTGGGGCCAACGTCCTGACTTTC. Its translation is CASSVGTGGGGANVLTF. V gene TRBV2 combines with J gene TRBJ2-6; 12 bases are a match to TRBD1. V was pared by 4 bases and J by 3 bases, with 4 bases of the junction left unmatched. Germline CDR1 SNHLY, CDR2 FYNNEI. The CDR3 covers 17 residues.

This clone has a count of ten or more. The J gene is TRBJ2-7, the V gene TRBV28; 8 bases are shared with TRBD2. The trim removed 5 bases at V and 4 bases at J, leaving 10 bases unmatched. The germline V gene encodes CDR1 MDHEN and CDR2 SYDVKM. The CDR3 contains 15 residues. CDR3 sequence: CASSLSGAKMYEQYF. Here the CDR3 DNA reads TGTGCCAGCAGTCTTAGCGGGGCGAAAATGTACGAGCAGTACTTC. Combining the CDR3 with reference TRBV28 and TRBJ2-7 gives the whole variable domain DVKVTQSSRYLVKRTGEKVFLECVQDMDHENMFWYRQDPGLGLRLIYFSYDVKMKEKGDIPEGYSVSREKKERFSLILESASTNQTSMYLCASSLSGAKMYEQYFGPGTRLTVT.

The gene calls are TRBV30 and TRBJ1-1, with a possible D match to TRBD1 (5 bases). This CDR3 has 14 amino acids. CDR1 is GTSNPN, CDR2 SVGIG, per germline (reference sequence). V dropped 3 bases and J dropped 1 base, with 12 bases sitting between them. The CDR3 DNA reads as TGTGCCTGGAGACCAGGGACTGGGAACACTGAAGCTTTCTTT. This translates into CAWRPGTGNTEAFF. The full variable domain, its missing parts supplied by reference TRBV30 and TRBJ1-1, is SQTIHQWPATLVQPVGSPLSLECTVEGTSNPNLYWYRQAAGRGLQLLFYSVGIGQISSEVPQNLSASRPQDRQFILSSKKLLLSDSGFYLCAWRPGTGNTEAFFGQGTRLTVV.

DNA for the CDR3: TGTGCCAGCAGCGATACCGGGACTAGCTCCTACGAGCAGTACTTC. It specifies CASSDTGTSSYEQYF. This chain connects TRBV14 to TRBJ2-7, with 8 bases identical to TRBD2. CDR3 length equals 15 residues. Trimming removed 5 bases from V and 0 bases from J; junction bases left unmatched: 6. Germline V gene data show CDR1 as SGHDN and CDR2 as FVKESK.